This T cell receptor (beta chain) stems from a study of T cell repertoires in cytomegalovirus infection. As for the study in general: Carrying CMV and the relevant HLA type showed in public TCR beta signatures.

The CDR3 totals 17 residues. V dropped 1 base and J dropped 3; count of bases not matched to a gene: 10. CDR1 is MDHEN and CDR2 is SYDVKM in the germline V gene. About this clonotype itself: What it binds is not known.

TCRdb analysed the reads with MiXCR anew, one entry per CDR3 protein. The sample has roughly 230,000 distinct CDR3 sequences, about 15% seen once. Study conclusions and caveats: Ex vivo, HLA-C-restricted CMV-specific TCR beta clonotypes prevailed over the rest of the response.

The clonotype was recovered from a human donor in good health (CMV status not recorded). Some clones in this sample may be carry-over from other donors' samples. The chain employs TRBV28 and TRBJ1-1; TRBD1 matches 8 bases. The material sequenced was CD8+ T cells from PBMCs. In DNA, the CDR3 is TGTGCCAGCAGTTTATTAGGGACAGGCTGGGGGGACACTGAAGCTTTCTTT. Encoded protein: CASSLLGTGWGDTEAFF. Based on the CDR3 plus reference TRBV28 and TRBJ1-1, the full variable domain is DVKVTQSSRYLVKRTGEKVFLECVQDMDHENMFWYRQDPGLGLRLIYFSYDVKMKEKGDIPEGYSVSREKKERFSLILESASTNQTSMYLCASSLLGTGWGDTEAFFGQGTRLTVV.